This TCR beta chain was sequenced for a study of siplizumab effects on memory and regulatory T cells. The method was immunoSEQ multiplex PCR; TCRdb's version includes in-frame clones alone and lacks a portion of them. The data hold some 120,000 clones, with around 94% observed a single time. In germline, CDR1 is MNHEY, CDR2 SVGAGI. V lost 6 bases, J lost 7 bases, and 12 bases lay in between. The CDR3 sequence is 13 residues long. The sequenced material came from non-Treg CD4+ T cells sorted from blood. The TCR originated in a human donor in good health. The chain recombines TRBV6-5 with TRBJ1-4; weak D call: TRBD1 (6 bases). This chain's CDR3 is CASSRDNPEKLFF. The CDR3 DNA sequence: TGTGCCAGCAGCCGGGACAATCCTGAAAAACTGTTTTTT.